This TCR beta chain came from a study of blood T cell repertoires in COVID-19. About the research overall: T cells, B-cell-depleted T cells, or PBMCs supplied cDNA or gDNA.

This clone was seen more than once but under ten times. Per the study methods: Reference gene primer amplification in the assay estimated nucleated cell counts. The table came from immunoSEQ multiplex PCR; TCRdb's copy has only in-frame clones and leaves some out. Clone size and V and J calls were adopted from that table, with D and trimming inferred from the DNA. The table has 260,000 or so clones, under 90% seen once. There are 14 residues in the CDR3. Trimming removed 3 bases from V and 1 base from J, with 7 bases in between. Germline CDR1 SGHRS, CDR2 YFSETQ. This clonotype originated in a man between 18 and 35 years old who had recovered from COVID-19. The chain has TRBV5-1 and TRBJ2-2; D possibly corresponds to TRBD1 (6 bases). Sequenced material: PBMCs or T cells enriched from blood (not recorded which). The CDR3 DNA is TGCGCCAGCAGCTCGGGACAGAACACCGGGGAGCTGTTTTTT. It yields the protein CASSSGQNTGELFF.